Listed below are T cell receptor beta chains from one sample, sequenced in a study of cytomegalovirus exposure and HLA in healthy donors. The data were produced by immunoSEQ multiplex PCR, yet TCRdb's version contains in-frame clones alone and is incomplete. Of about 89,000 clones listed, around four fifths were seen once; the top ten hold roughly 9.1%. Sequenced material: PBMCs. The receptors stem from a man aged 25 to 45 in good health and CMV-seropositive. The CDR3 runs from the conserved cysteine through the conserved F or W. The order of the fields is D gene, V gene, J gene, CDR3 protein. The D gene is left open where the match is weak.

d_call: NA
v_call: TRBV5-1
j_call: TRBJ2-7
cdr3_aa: CASSSTGYEQYF

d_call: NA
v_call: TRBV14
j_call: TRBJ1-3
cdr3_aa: CASSQGSQGYSGNTIYF

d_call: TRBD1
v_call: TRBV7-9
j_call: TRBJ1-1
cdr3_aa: CASSARTGLLSEAFF

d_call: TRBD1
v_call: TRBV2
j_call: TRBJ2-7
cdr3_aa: CASSSQGESYEQYF

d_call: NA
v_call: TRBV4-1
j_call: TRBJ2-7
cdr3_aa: CASSQELGSYEQYF

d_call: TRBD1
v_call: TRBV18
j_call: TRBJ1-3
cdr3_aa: CASSTYRGEFGNTIYF

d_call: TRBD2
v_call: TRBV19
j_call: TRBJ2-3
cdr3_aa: CASHPGTSGGFSTDTQYF

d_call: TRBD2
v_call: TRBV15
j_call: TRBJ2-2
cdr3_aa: CATSRGSGGAGGELFF

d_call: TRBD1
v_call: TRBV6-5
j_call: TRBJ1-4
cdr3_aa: CASGRQGPNEKLFF

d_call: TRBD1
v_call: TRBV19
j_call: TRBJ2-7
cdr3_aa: CASKGQGHEQYF

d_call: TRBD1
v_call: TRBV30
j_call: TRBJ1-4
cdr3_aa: CACKTGGRDEKLFF

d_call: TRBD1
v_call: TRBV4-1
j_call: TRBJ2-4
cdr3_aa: CASSHPGQGNIQYF

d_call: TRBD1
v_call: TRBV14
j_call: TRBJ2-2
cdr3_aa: CASSQTGTGFTGELFF

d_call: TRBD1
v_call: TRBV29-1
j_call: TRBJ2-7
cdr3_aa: CSVARGQAYEQYF

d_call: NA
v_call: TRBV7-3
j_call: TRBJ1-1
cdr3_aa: CASSLSGLMNTEAFF

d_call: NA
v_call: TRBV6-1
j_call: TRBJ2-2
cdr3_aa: CASSEFGVGELFF

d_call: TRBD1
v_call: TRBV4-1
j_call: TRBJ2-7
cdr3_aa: CASSQVGQGGYEQYF

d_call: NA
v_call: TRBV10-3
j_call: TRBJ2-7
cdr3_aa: CAISGQNSYEQYF

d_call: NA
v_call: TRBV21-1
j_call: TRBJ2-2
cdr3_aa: CASSTRHPSKVISNTGELFF

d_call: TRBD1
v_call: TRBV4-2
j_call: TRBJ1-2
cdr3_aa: CASSHRQGMGLGPNYGYTF

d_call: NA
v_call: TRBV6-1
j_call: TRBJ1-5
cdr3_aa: CASSPPGGDHQPQHF

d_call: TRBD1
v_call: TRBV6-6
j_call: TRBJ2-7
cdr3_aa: CASSYGQAPNEQYF

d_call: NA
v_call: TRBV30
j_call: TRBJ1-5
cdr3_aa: CAWSSGYQPQHF

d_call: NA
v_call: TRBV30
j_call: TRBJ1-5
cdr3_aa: CAWSIYQGTGPQHF

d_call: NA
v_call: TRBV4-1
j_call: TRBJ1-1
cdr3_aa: CASSQDSGTLTEAFF

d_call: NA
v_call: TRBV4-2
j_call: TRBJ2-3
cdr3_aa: CASSQDLTWRSPTDTQYF

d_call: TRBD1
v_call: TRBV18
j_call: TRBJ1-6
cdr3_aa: CASSAGQGGNSPLHF

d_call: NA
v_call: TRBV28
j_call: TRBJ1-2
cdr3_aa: CASKGVWVYGYTF

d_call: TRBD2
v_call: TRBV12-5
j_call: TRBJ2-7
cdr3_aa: CASGLSGGPTYEQYF

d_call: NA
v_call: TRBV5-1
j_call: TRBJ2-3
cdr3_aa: CASSPPLDALTDTQYF

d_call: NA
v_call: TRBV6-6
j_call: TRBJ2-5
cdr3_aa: CASSPLSFETQYF

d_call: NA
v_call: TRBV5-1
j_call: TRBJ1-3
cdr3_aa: CASSLDGRSIGNTIYF

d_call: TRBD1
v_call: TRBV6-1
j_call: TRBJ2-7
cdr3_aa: CASSGMRSGTGFDEQYF

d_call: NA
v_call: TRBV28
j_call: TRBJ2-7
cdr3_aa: CASRYSGGAQGEQYF

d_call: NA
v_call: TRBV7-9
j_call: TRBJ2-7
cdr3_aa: CSSSLIRDNPYEQYF

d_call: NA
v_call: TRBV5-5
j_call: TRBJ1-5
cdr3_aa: CASSKTGRGSSQPQHF

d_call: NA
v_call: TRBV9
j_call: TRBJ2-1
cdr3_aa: CASSVRGDYNEQFF

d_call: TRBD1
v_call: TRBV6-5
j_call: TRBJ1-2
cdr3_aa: CASSYQQGARRGYTF

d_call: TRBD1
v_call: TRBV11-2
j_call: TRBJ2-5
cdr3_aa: CASSSPGQGTRTQYF

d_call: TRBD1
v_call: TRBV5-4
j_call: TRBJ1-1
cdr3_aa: CASGMTGVTEAFF

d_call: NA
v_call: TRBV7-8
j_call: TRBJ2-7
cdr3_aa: CASSLDGLPYEQYF

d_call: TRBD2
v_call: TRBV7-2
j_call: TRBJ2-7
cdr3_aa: CASSPHGLAGGSYEQYF

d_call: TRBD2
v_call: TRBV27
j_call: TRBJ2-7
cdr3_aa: CASSPETSGGSYEQYF

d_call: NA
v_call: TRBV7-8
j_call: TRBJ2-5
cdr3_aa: CASSFGGPRQETQYF